This T cell receptor beta chain appears in the sequencing data of a study of regulatory T cells in long-lasting Graves disease. The wider study: Patients with new Graves' disease had used antithyroid drugs below 3 months. Study-wide results and caveats: Persistent disease exhibited a predilection for TRBV28, TRBJ1-2 and TRBJ2-5.

The germline V gene has CDR1 SGHAT and CDR2 FQNNGV. The CDR3 runs 14 residues. Worth noting for this clonotype: Its antigen is not known. The germline gene is not matched at one end of the junction; a read error may be the cause.

Construction of TCR beta libraries relied on iRepertoire HTBI primers and on Arm-PCR targeting CDR3 regions. TCRdb reprocessed the multiplex PCR reads with MiXCR, giving one entry per CDR3 protein. Here the sample spans 400,000 to 500,000 distinct CDR3 sequences, approximately 16% being singletons. Time point here: newly diagnosed GD, antithyroid drugs for less than 3 months. The authors made the TCR library using RNA they extracted from PBMCs. These data are also associated with another study on T cells in Graves' hyperthyroidism and ophthalmopathy. That report adds: The TCR CDR3 was amplified in a first-round RT-PCR using the HTBI primer set.

The TCR originated in a woman younger than 30 with Graves disease. Here the sequenced sample was peripheral blood mononuclear cells (PBMCs), taken at new diagnosis, from a patient treated with antithyroid drugs. The V and J genes are TRBV11-2 and TRBJ1-5; 9 bases align to TRBD1. CDR3 coding DNA: TGTGTCAGCAGCTTAGGGACAGGGAGGGAGCCCCAGCATTTT. This translates into CVSSLGTGREPQHF.